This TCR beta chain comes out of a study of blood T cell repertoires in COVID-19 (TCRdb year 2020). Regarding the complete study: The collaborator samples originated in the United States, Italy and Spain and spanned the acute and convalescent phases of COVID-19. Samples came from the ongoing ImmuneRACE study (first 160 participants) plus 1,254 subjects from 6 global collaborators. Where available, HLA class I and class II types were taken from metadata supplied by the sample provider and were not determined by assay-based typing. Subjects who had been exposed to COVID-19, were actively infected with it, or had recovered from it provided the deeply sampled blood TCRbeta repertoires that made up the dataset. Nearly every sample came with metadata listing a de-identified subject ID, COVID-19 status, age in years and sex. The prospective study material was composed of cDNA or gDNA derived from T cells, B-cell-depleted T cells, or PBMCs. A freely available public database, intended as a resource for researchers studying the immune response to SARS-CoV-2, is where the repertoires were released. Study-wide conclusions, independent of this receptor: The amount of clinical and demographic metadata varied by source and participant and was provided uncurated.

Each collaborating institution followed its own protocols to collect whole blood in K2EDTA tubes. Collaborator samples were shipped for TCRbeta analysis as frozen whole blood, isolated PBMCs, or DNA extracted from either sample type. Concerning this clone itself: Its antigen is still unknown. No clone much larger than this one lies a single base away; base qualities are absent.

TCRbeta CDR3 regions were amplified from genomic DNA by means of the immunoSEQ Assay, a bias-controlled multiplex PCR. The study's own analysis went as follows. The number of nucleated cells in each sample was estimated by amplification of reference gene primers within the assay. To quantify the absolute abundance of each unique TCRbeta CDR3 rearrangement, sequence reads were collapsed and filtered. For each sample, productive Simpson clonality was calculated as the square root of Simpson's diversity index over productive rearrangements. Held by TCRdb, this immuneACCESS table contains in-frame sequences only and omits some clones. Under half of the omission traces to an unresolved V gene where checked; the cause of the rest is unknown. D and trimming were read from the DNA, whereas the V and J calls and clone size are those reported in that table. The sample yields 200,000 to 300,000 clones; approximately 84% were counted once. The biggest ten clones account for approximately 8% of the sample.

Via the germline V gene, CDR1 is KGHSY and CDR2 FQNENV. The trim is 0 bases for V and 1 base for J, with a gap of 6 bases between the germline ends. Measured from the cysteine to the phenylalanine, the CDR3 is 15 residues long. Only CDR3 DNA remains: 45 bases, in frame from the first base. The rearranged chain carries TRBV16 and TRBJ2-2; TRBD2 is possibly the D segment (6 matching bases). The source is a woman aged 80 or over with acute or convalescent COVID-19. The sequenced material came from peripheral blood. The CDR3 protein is CASSQSRGNTGELFF. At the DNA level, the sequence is TGTGCCAGCAGCCAATCGCGGGGGAACACCGGGGAGCTGTTTTTT. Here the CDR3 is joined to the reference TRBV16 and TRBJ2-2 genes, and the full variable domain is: GEEVAQTPKHLVRGEGQKAKLYCAPIKGHSYVFWYQQVLKNEFKFLISFQNENVFDETGMPKERFSAKCLPNSPCSLEIQATKLEDSAVYFCASSQSRGNTGELFFGEGSRLTVL.